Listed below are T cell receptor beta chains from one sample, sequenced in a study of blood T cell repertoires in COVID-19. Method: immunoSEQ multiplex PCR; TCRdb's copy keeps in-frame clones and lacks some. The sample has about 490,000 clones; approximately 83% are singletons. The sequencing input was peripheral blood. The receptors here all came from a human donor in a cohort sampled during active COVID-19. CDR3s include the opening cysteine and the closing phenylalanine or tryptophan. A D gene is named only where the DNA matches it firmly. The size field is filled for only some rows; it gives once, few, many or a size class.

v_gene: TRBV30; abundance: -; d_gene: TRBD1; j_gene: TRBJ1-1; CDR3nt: TGTGCCTGGGCAGAGACAGGGAAGGGAAGGGGCACTGAAGCTTTCTTT; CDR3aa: CAWAETGKGRGTEAFF
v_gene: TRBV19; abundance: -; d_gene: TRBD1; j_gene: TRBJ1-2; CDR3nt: TGTGCCAGTAGTCGGACAGGGAGGGATGGCTACACCTTC; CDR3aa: CASSRTGRDGYTF
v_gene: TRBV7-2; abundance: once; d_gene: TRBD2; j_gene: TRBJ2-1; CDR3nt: TGTGCCAGCAGCTTATTGAGCGGGAGTGGTTACAATGAGCAGTTCTTC; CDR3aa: CASSLLSGSGYNEQFF
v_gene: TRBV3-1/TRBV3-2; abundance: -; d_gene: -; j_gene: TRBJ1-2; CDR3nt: TGTGCCAGCAGCCAAGGCTCCAACGGGGGCTACACCTTC; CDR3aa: CASSQGSNGGYTF
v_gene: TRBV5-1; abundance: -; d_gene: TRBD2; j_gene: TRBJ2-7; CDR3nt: TGCGCCAGCAGCTTGGAGGGAGGGAGCTCCTACGAGCAGTACTTC; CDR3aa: CASSLEGGSSYEQYF
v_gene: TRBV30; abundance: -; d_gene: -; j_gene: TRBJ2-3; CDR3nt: TGTGCCTTTCCTTCAGGGTCGGGCACAGATACGCAGTATTTT; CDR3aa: CAFPSGSGTDTQYF
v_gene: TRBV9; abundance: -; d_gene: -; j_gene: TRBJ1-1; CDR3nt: TGTGCCAGCAGCCCTAGGACAGATCACACTGAAGCTTTCTTT; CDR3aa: CASSPRTDHTEAFF
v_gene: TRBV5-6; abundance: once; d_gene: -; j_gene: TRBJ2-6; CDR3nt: TGTGCCAGCAGCCGGGGGATACTCTCTGGGGCCAACGTCCTGACTTTC; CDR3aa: CASSRGILSGANVLTF
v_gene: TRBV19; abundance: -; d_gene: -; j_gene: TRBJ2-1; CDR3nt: TGTGCCAGTAGTTACAACAATGAACGGCAGTTCTTC; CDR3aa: CASSYNNERQFF
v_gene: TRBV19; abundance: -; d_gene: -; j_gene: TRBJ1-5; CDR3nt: TGTGCCACATCAGGGGTTGAACAGCCCCAGCATTTT; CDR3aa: CATSGVEQPQHF
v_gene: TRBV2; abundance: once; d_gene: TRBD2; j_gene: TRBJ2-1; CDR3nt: TGTGCCAGCAGTGAGGTCCAATCGGGCGGGGGGTCCTACAATGAGCAGTTCTTC; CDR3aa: CASSEVQSGGGSYNEQFF
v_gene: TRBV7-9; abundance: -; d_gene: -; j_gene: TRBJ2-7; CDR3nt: TGTGCCAGCAGCTTAGCGCAAACTCAGGGGTGGGTCTCCTACGAGCAGTACTTC; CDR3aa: CASSLAQTQGWVSYEQYF
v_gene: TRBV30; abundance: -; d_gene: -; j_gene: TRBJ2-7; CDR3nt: TGTGCCTGGAGTGTACTAACGGGGGCGGGAGTGAACTACGAGCAGTACTTC; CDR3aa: CAWSVLTGAGVNYEQYF
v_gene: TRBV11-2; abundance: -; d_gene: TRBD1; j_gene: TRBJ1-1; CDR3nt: TGTGCCAGCAGCCGCCTCGCCGGGGGACAGGGTACGGTCACTGAAGCTTTCTTT; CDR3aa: CASSRLAGGQGTVTEAFF
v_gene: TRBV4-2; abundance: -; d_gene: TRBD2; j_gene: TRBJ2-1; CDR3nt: TGTGCCAGCAGCCAAGGTACCCGCGGGAGCTTGAGCAATGAGCAGTTCTTC; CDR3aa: CASSQGTRGSLSNEQFF
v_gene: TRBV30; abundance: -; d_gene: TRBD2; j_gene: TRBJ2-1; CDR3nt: TGTGCCTGGTTAGGGACTAGCGGGAGGAGCTCCTACAATGAGCAGTTCTTC; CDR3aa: CAWLGTSGRSSYNEQFF
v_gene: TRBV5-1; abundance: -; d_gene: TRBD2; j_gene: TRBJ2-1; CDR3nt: TGCGCCAGCCGGCTGACTAGCGGGAGTATGGAGCAGTTCTTC; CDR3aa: CASRLTSGSMEQFF
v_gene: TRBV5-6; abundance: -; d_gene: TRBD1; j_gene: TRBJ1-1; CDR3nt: TGTGCCAGCAGCCTTAAACGGACAGGGTGGGACACTGAAGCTTTCTTT; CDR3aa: CASSLKRTGWDTEAFF
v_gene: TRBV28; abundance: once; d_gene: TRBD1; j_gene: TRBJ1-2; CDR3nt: TGTGCCAGCAGAGACAGGGTTGCATGGGGCTACACCTTC; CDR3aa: CASRDRVAWGYTF
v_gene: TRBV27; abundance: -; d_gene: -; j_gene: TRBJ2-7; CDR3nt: TGTGCCACAGTCCCGGCGGGCTCCTACGAGCAGTACTTC; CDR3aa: CATVPAGSYEQYF
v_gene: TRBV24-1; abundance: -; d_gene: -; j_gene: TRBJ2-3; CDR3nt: TGTGCCACCAATCATGCTCAGGGACACCTGCTGACAGATACGCAGTATTTT; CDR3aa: CATNHAQGHLLTDTQYF
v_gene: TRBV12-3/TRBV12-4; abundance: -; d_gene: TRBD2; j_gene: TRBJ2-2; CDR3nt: TGTGCCAGCGGGACTAGTCCCGGGGAGCTGTTTTTT; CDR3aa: CASGTSPGELFF
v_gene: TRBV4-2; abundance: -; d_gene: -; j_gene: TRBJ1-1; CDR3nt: TGTGCCAGCAGCCAAGAGACGTCGGGGAACACTGAAGCTTTCTTT; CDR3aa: CASSQETSGNTEAFF
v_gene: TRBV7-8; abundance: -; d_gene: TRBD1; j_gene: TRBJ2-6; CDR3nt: TGTGCCAGCAGCCCCCTGACAGGGGGCGTTTCTGGGGCCAACGTCCTGACTTTC; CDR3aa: CASSPLTGGVSGANVLTF
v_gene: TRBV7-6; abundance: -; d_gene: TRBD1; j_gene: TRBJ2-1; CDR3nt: TGTGCCAGCAGCTCCGGGACAGGGGGAAACAATGAGCAGTTCTTC; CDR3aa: CASSSGTGGNNEQFF
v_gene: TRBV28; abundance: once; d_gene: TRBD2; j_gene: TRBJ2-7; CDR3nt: TGTGCCAGCAGTTTATCTAGCGGGGGGGGAGAGCAGTACTTC; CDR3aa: CASSLSSGGGEQYF
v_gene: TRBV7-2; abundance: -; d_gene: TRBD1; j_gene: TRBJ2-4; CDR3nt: TGTGCCAGCAGCCCCGCGTCCAGGAGCGGACAGGGGGCCAAAAACATTCAGTACTTC; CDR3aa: CASSPASRSGQGAKNIQYF
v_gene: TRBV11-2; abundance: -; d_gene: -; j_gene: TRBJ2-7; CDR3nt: TGTGCCAGCAGCCCCCCTGGGCTCTCCTACGAGCAGTACTTC; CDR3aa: CASSPPGLSYEQYF
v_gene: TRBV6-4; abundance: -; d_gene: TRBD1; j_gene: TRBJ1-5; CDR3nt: TGTGCCAGCAGTGACCGAACCCAAAAAACCCTTAAACAGGGGGATAGCAATCAGCCCCAGCATTTT; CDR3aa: CASSDRTQKTLKQGDSNQPQHF
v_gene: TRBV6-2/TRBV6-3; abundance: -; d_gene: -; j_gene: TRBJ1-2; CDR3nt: TGTGCCAGCAGCCTACAGGAGAACTATGGCTACACCTTC; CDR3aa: CASSLQENYGYTF
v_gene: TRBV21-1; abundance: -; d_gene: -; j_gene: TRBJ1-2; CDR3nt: TGTGCCAGCAGCAAGTTACAGGGTCGGCGCTATGGCTACACCTTC; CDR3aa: CASSKLQGRRYGYTF
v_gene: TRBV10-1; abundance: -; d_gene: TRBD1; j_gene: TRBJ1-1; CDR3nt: TGCGCCAGCTCCGAGCGCAGGGGGGACACTGAAGCTTTCTTT; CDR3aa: CASSERRGDTEAFF
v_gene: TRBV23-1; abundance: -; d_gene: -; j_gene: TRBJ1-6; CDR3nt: TGCGCCAGCAGTCAATGGGCCCAACGGGAGGGCGATAATTCACCCCTCCACTTT; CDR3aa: CASSQWAQREGDNSPLHF
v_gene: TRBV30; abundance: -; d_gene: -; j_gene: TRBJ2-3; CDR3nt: TGTGCTCAGGCGAGAGGGATGGTCACAGATACGCAGTATTTT; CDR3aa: CAQARGMVTDTQYF
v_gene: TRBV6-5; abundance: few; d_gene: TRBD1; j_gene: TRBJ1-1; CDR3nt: TGTGCCAGCAGTTGGGACAGGGGGAGGGCTGAAGCTTTCTTT; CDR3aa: CASSWDRGRAEAFF
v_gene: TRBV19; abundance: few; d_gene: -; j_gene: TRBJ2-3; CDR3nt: TGTGCCAGTAGTATCCAGGGAACAGATACGCAGTATTTT; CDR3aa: CASSIQGTDTQYF
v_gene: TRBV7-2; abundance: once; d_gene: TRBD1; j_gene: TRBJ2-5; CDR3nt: TGTGCCAGCAGGAGGACTGGGACAGTACAAGAGACCCAGTACTTC; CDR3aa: CASRRTGTVQETQYF
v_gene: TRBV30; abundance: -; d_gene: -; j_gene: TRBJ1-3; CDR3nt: TGTGCTCGAAAGCCCCCGGAGGGAAACACCATATATTTT; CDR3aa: CARKPPEGNTIYF
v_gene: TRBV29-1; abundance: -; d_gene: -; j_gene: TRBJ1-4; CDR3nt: TGCAGCGCGCCTTTGAATGAAAAACTGTTTTTT; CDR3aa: CSAPLNEKLFF
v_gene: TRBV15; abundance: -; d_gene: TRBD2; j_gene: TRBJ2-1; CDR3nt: TGTGCCACCAGCATGGGCGGGAGGCACAATGAGCAGTTCTTC; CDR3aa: CATSMGGRHNEQFF